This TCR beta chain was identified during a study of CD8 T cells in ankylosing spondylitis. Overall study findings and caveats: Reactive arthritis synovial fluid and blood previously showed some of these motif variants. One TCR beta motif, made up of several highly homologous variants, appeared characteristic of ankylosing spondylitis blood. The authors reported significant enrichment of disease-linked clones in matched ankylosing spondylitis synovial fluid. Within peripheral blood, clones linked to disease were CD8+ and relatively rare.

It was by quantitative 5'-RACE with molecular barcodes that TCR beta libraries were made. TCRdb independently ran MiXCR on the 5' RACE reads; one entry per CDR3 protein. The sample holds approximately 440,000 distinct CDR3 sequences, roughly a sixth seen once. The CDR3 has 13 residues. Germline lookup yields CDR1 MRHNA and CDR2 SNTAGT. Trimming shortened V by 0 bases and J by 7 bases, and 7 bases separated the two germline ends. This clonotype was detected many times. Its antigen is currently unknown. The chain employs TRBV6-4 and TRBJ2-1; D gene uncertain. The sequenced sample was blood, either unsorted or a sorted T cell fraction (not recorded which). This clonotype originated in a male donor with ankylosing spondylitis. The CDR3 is CASSDSTENEQFF. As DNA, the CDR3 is TGTGCCAGCAGTGACTCTACTGAAAATGAGCAGTTCTTC.